The TCR beta chain under discussion was sequenced for a study of OX40 agonist ivuxolimab in advanced cancers. General study findings and limits: Nonresponders, in some cases, also had low normalized T-cell clonal expansion. Mean expanded clone counts were higher in CD8+ than CD4+ T cells.

In the case of this clone: Its antigen is not identified.

The assay was immunoSEQ multiplex PCR, and TCRdb's table has in-frame clones only and misses some. The sample has 9,500 to 15,000 clones; roughly three quarters are singletons. Trimming stripped 3 bases from V and 8 bases from J, with 16 bases between. Per the germline V gene, CDR1 is SNHLY and CDR2 is FYNNEI. The CDR3 length is 15 residues. The sequences come from CD4+ or CD8+ T cells sorted from blood, collected in a trial of the OX40 agonist ivuxolimab. The rearrangement links TRBV2 to TRBJ1-4, with D maybe TRBD1 (6 bases). This TCR came from an adult with an advanced solid tumor such as melanoma, head and neck, liver or kidney cancer. For the CDR3, the DNA is TGTGCCAGCAGTGATGAGGGGGGCCCTGGGGAAAAACTGTTTTTT. Its protein is CASSDEGGPGEKLFF.